A single sample gave rise to the 26 T cell receptor beta chains below, sequenced in a study of shared clonotypes between healthy human individuals. Clones were sequenced by immunoSEQ multiplex PCR, and TCRdb holds only the in-frame ones, with some missing. This table holds about 2.3 million clones, around 92% found once. Source material: naive CD4+ T cells from PBMCs. The subset is: CD45RA+ positively selected. All receptors derive from a man aged 18 to 29 in good health. Some clones in this sample may be carry-over from other donors' samples.

This clone was seen just once. The CDR3 coding sequence is TGTGCCAGCAGCTCCAAGGGGCAACTAGCGGGGGCCACAGATACGCAGTATTTT. Translating gives CASSSKGQLAGATDTQYF. The V call is TRBV7-3, the J call TRBJ2-3, with 11 bases identical to TRBD2. The J segment lost 2 bases and the V segment lost 4 bases, leaving 11 bases of the junction unmatched. The CDR3 has 18 residues. Looked up from germline, CDR1 is SGHTA and CDR2 is FQGTGA.

Regarding this clone: The same CDR3 arises from other DNA sequences in this sample as well. The chain is built from TRBV9 and TRBJ2-3; 8 bases match TRBD2. The CDR3 is 15 residues long. Trimming took 0 bases from V and 4 from J; bases not matched to a gene: 4. From germline, CDR1 is SGDLS and CDR2 YYNGEE. As DNA, the CDR3 is TGTGCCAGCAGCGTAGCGGGGGGGCAGGCAGATACGCAGTATTTT. This sequence encodes CASSVAGGQADTQYF.

The chain couples TRBV28 to TRBJ2-2; 7 positions match TRBD2. V shed 9 bases and J 5 bases; nucleotides not matched to a gene: 18. Germline CDR1 reads MDHEN; CDR2 reads SYDVKM. The CDR3 has 17 amino acids. The CDR3 DNA is TGTGCCAGTTCTCACGCTAGCGGAACTGGCGGGACCGGGGAGCTGTTTTTT. Translated: CASSHASGTGGTGELFF.

The chain couples TRBV2 to TRBJ1-2; weak D call: TRBD1 (5 bases). CDR1 and CDR2 (germline): SNHLY, FYNNEI. With 11 bases removed from V and 7 bases from J, the gap between germline ends came to 20 bases. The CDR3 has 13 amino acids. CDR3 bases: TGTGCCGGACGTGGGGCCCTTCCTGGTGGCTACACCTTC. Amino acid sequence: CAGRGALPGGYTF.

The chain carries TRBV5-1 and TRBJ2-7, with 7 bases that match TRBD2. CDR3 length: 15 amino acids. V was pared by 1 base and J by 2 bases, with 6 bases of the junction left unmatched. Germline CDR1 and CDR2: SGHRS and YFSETQ. CDR3 DNA sequence: TGCGCCAGCAGCTTGACGGGGGGTTCCCCCTACGAGCAGTACTTC. Its protein is CASSLTGGSPYEQYF. Filled out from reference TRBV5-1 and TRBJ2-7, the complete variable domain reads KAGVTQTPRYLIKTRGQQVTLSCSPISGHRSVSWYQQTPGQGLQFLFEYFSETQRNKGNFPGRFSGRQFSNSRSEMNVSTLELGDSALYLCASSLTGGSPYEQYFGPGTRLTVT.

V gene TRBV7-9 combines with J gene TRBJ1-2, with TRBD1 as a possible D gene (5 bases). CDR1 SEHNR and CDR2 FQNEAQ come from the germline V gene (reference sequence). This CDR3 is 13 amino acids long. The V end lost 5 bases, the J end lost 6 bases, and 13 bases lay between the germline ends. CDR3 DNA: TGTGCCAGCAGCCTCCAGGGAAGGAATGGCTACACCTTC. Protein product: CASSLQGRNGYTF. The full variable domain, with the rest looked up from reference TRBV7-9 and TRBJ1-2, is DTGVSQNPRHKITKRGQNVTFRCDPISEHNRLYWYRQTLGQGPEFLTYFQNEAQLEKSRLLSDRFSAERPKGSFSTLEIQRTEQGDSAMYLCASSLQGRNGYTFGSGTRLTVV.

This chain joins TRBV6-1 and TRBJ1-5; possible D gene TRBD1, 5 bases. The CDR3 totals 16 residues. The germline gives CDR1 MNHNS, CDR2 SASEGT. V dropped 2 bases and J dropped 2 bases, with 13 bases sitting between them. CDR3 nucleotides: TGTGCCAGCAGTGAAATTGCCCCGGGGGGCAATCAGCCCCAGCATTTT. This gives the protein CASSEIAPGGNQPQHF.

The chain links TRBV6-5 to TRBJ1-1; 10 bases are a match to TRBD1. Germline V CDR1 and CDR2: MNHEY, SVGAGI. Losses at the gene ends were 9 bases for V and 5 bases for J; bases not matched to a gene: 3. The CDR3 is made up of 12 amino acids. In nucleotides, the CDR3 is TGTGCCAGTAAGGACAGGGGGACTGAAGCTTTCTTT. This gives the protein CASKDRGTEAFF.

The chain couples TRBV9 to TRBJ2-2; 7 nucleotides agree with TRBD1. The CDR3 extends over 16 amino acids. V gave up 1 base and J gave up 6 bases; unmatched junction bases: 9. Germline lookup yields CDR1 SGDLS and CDR2 YYNGEE. CDR3: CASSVQGGAWAGELFF. CDR3 in DNA: TGTGCCAGCAGCGTACAAGGGGGCGCATGGGCCGGGGAGCTGTTTTTT. Variable domain in full (rest from reference TRBV9 and TRBJ2-2): DSGVTQTPKHLITATGQRVTLRCSPRSGDLSVYWYQQSLDQGLQFLIQYYNGEERAKGNILERFSAQQFPDLHSELNLSSLELGDSALYFCASSVQGGAWAGELFFGEGSRLTVL.

As regards this clone: The same CDR3 arises from other DNA sequences in this sample as well. The V gene is TRBV9, the J gene TRBJ2-3; D gene ambiguous. Trimming cost V 2 bases and J 1 base, with 5 bases left between them. Germline V CDR1 and CDR2: SGDLS, YYNGEE. This CDR3 has 13 amino acids. CDR3 DNA: TGTGCCAGCAGCGTGTCAGGCACAGATACGCAGTATTTT. It encodes CASSVSGTDTQYF.

The chain combines TRBV7-9 with TRBJ2-5, with TRBD1 matching 7 bases. The V gene's germline CDR1 is SEHNR and CDR2 FQNEAQ (reference sequence). Trimming took 4 bases from V and 3 from J; bases not matched to a gene: 5. The CDR3 is made up of 14 amino acids. The CDR3 DNA is TGTGCCAGCAGCTACGGGACAGCAAAAGAGACCCAGTACTTC. Encoded protein: CASSYGTAKETQYF.

The gene calls are TRBV27 and TRBJ2-1; the match to TRBD2 covers 10 bases. Germline V gene data show CDR1 as MNHEY and CDR2 as SMNVEV (reference sequence). This CDR3 has 15 amino acids. Trimming removed 5 bases from V and 7 bases from J; junction bases left unmatched: 8. DNA for the CDR3: TGTGCCAGCAGTCCCACGGGACTAGCGAGGAATGAGCAGTTCTTC. Translation gives CASSPTGLARNEQFF.

This clone was recorded once. The chain has TRBV6-6 and TRBJ1-4; D perhaps matches TRBD1 (6 bases). The V end was cut by 2 bases, the J end by 8 bases, with 18 bases between. The CDR3 runs 16 residues. Germline V lookup: CDR1 MNHNY, CDR2 SVGAGI (reference sequence). In DNA, the CDR3 is TGTGCCAGCAGTTACGGGGGCTCACGTCAGTACGAAAAACTGTTTTTT. Its translation is CASSYGGSRQYEKLFF.

The V and J genes are TRBV7-3 and TRBJ1-2; the D is unclear. The germline V and J ends were trimmed by 4 bases and 0 bases, with 9 bases remaining between them. The CDR3 runs to 14 residues. The germline CDR1 and CDR2 sequences are SGHTA and FQGTGA. The CDR3 bases are TGTGCCAGCAGCTCCGGTCCGACTAACTATGGCTACACCTTC. As protein: CASSSGPTNYGYTF.

The CDR3 DNA follows: TGCGCCAGCAGCTTGGGCCCACTAGCGGGAGGTGCAGATACGCAGTATTTT. Its translation is CASSLGPLAGGADTQYF. The chain links TRBV5-1 to TRBJ2-3, with 12 bases fitting TRBD2. J gave up 4 bases and V 0 bases, and 6 bases lay outside the gene matches. The CDR3 runs 17 residues. The germline gives CDR1 SGHRS, CDR2 YFSETQ.

This clone has just one count. V and J are TRBV7-9 and TRBJ1-1, with D unclear. Germline CDR1 SEHNR, CDR2 FQNEAQ (reference sequence). This CDR3 is built from 13 residues. V gave up 5 bases and J gave up 7 bases, with 14 bases separating them. The CDR3 loop is CASSPAKGSEAFF. The CDR3 coding sequence is TGTGCCAGCAGCCCAGCCAAGGGCAGTGAAGCTTTCTTT.

This rearrangement joins TRBV7-2 to TRBJ2-3, with a tentative D call TRBD1 (5 bases). Trimming left V 1 base short and J 6 bases short, with 8 bases between. The CDR3 spans 13 residues. Germline CDR1 SGHTA, CDR2 FQGNSA. The CDR3 DNA sequence: TGTGCCAGCAGCTTAGAGGGGTTGGATACGCAGTATTTT. Its translation: CASSLEGLDTQYF.

Of note for this clone: Other DNA sequences in this specimen translate into the identical CDR3. The genes are TRBV7-3 and TRBJ2-7; a possible D gene is TRBD1 (6 bases). With 3 bases removed from V and 0 bases from J, the gap between germline ends came to 9 bases. CDR3 length: 14 amino acids. Per germline, CDR1 SGHTA and CDR2 FQGTGA. The chain's CDR3 is CASSLQGSSYEQYF. In nucleotides, the CDR3 is TGTGCCAGCAGCTTGCAGGGGAGCTCCTACGAGCAGTACTTC.

Points on this clone: The sample contains more than one DNA sequence encoding this CDR3. DNA for the CDR3: TGTGCCAGCTCACCAGGGACAGGTACCGCTAACTATGGCTACACCTTC. Residues: CASSPGTGTANYGYTF. The genes are TRBV18 and TRBJ1-2; 8 bases fit TRBD1. This CDR3 contains 16 residues. The V gene's germline CDR1 is KGHSH and CDR2 LQKENI. V lost 2 bases to trimming and J lost 0 bases; unmatched junction nucleotides: 5. Full variable domain (rest looked up from reference TRBV18 and TRBJ1-2): NAGVMQNPRHLVRRRGQEARLRCSPMKGHSHVYWYRQLPEEGLKFMVYLQKENIIDESGMPKERFSAEFPKEGPSILRIQQVVRGDSAAYFCASSPGTGTANYGYTFGSGTRLTVV.

The V gene is TRBV18, the J gene TRBJ1-1, with D possibly being TRBD1 (5 bases). The CDR3 spans 16 residues. V dropped 2 bases and J dropped 0 bases, with 13 bases sitting between them. Germline V gives CDR1 KGHSH, CDR2 LQKENI. CDR3 loop: CASSPSVRGLNTEAFF. CDR3 DNA: TGTGCCAGCTCACCAAGCGTTCGGGGACTGAACACTGAAGCTTTCTTT.

The genes are TRBV11-1 and TRBJ1-1; TRBD1 is a possible D gene (5 bases). Trimming took 5 bases from V and 1 from J, leaving 11 bases between them. The CDR3 spans 14 residues. Germline V gene lookup returns CDR1 SGHAT and CDR2 FQDESV (reference sequence). The CDR3 sequence: CASSTDNWNTEAFF. CDR3 coding DNA: TGTGCCAGCAGCACGGACAACTGGAACACTGAAGCTTTCTTT. The full variable domain, rest sourced from reference TRBV11-1 and TRBJ1-1, is EAEVAQSPRYKITEKSQAVAFWCDPISGHATLYWYRQILGQGPELLVQFQDESVVDDSQLPKDRFSAERLKGVDSTLKIQPAELGDSAMYLCASSTDNWNTEAFFGQGTRLTVV.

This chain joins TRBV5-3 and TRBJ2-1; D is perhaps TRBD1 (6 bases). TRBV5-3 is noted as an ORF with a role that remains uncertain. Trimming pared 3 bases from V and 15 bases from J, leaving 19 bases between. The CDR3 contains 13 residues. The CDR3 nucleotides read TGTGCCAGAAGCTCCGGGCCTTGGGGGCCGGGGTTCTTC. Residues: CARSSGPWGPGFF.

This clone was counted a single time. This rearrangement joins TRBV18 to TRBJ1-2; D is unresolved. The V gene's germline CDR1 is KGHSH and CDR2 LQKENI. The CDR3 runs 14 residues. Between the trimmed V and J ends, which lost 2 bases and 5 bases, there was a span of 12 bases. CDR3 region: CASSPGSLVYGYTF. CDR3 sequence (DNA): TGTGCCAGCTCACCAGGAAGTTTAGTTTATGGCTACACCTTC.

The chain carries TRBV7-8 and TRBJ1-2, with no clear D. CDR1 and CDR2 (germline): SGHVS, FQNEAQ. V was clipped by 2 bases and J by 0 bases, with 16 bases between them. CDR3 length equals 17 residues. The CDR3 DNA follows: TGTGCCAGCAGCTTAAGGCGTAGTGGGAACGCTAACTATGGCTACACCTTC. Its translation: CASSLRRSGNANYGYTF. Full variable domain (missing parts from reference TRBV7-8 and TRBJ1-2): GAGVSQSPRYKVAKRGQDVALRCDPISGHVSLFWYQQALGQGPEFLTYFQNEAQLDKSGLPSDRFFAERPEGSVSTLKIQRTQQEDSAVYLCASSLRRSGNANYGYTFGSGTRLTVV.

This chain connects TRBV27 to TRBJ2-1; D is perhaps TRBD1 or TRBD2 (6 bases each). The CDR3 loop spans 19 amino acids. Germline V gene lookup returns CDR1 MNHEY and CDR2 SMNVEV (reference sequence). V was cut by 7 bases and J by 0 bases, with 25 bases left in between. DNA of the CDR3: TGTGCCAGCACCCTGAGGGGGGCCGCCCTCCCGAGCTCCTACAATGAGCAGTTCTTC. It yields the protein CASTLRGAALPSSYNEQFF.

V gene TRBV18 combines with J gene TRBJ2-1; 9 bases fit TRBD2. Trimming at V came to 5 bases and at J to 0 bases, leaving 5 bases not matched to a gene. The CDR3 spans 16 residues. CDR1 is KGHSH, CDR2 LQKENI, per germline. CDR3 nucleotide sequence: TGTGCCAGCTCAACGGTAGCGGGAGACTCCTACAATGAGCAGTTCTTC. Protein sequence: CASSTVAGDSYNEQFF.